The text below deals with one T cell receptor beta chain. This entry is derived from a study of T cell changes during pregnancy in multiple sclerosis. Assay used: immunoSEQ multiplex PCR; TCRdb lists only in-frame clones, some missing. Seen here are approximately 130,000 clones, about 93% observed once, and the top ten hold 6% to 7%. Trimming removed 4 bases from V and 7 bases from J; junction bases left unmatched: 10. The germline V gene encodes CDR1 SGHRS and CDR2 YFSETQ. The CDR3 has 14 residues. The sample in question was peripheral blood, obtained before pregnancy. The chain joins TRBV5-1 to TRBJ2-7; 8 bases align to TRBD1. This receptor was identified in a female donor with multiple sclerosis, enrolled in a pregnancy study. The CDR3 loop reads CASSPTGEPREQYF. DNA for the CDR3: TGCGCCAGCAGCCCGACAGGGGAACCTAGAGAGCAGTACTTC.